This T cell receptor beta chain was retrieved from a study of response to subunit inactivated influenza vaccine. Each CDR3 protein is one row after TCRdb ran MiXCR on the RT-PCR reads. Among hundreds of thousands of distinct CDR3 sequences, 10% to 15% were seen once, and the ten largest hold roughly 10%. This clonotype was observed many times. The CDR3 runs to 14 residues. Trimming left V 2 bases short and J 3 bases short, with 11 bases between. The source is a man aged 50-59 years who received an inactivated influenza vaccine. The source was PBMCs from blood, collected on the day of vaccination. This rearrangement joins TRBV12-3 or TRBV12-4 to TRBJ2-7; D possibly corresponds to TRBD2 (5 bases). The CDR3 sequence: CASSLFEGNYEQYF. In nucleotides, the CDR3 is TGTGCCAGCAGTTTATTTGAGGGTAACTACGAGCAGTACTTC.